Reported below is one T cell receptor beta chain. The specificity of this receptor is unknown. The sample holds no much larger clone one base away, and base qualities are not on file. CDR1 and CDR2 are read off the germline V gene as SGHRS and YFSETQ. V is clipped by 1 base and J by 7 bases, and the sequence between their germline boundaries is 9 bases long. The CDR3 numbers 13 residues from cysteine through phenylalanine. Only the CDR3 part of the read is kept: 39 bases, read in frame from the first base. This sample was taken from a study of blood T cell repertoires in COVID-19 (TCRdb year 2020). Study-level background: Collaborator samples came from the United States, Italy and Spain and covered acute and convalescent phases of COVID-19. The repertoires were released in a freely available public database meant as a resource for research on the immune response to SARS-CoV-2. Samples were obtained from the ongoing ImmuneRACE study (first 160 participants) and from about 1,300 subjects provided by 6 global collaborators. The prospective study material was composed of cDNA or gDNA derived from T cells, B-cell-depleted T cells, or PBMCs. The dataset comprised deeply sampled blood TCRbeta repertoires from subjects exposed to, actively infected with, or recovered from COVID-19. A de-identified subject ID, COVID-19 status, age in years and sex were almost always included in the sample metadata. Where available, HLA class I and class II types were taken from metadata supplied by the sample provider and were not determined by assay-based typing.

TCRbeta CDR3 regions were amplified from genomic DNA by means of the immunoSEQ Assay, a bias-controlled multiplex PCR. In the source study's methods: The number of nucleated cells in each sample was estimated from the amplification of reference gene primers within the assay. Sequence reads were collapsed and filtered to measure the absolute abundance of every unique TCRbeta CDR3 rearrangement. For each sample, productive Simpson clonality was calculated by taking the square root of Simpson's diversity index across productive rearrangements. Here the immuneACCESS table is served through TCRdb, limited to in-frame sequences with V and J called. Missing clones are a known gap in these copies; in checked studies unresolved V genes cover under half, and the rest lacks a known reason. The DNA gave D and trimming, while V, J and clone size come from that table. This sample is represented by about 120,000 clones; around 80% of them were singletons. The ten most abundant clones make up roughly 17% of the sample.

Collaborating institutions collected whole blood in K2EDTA tubes following their own protocols. Collaborator samples were shipped for TCRbeta analysis as frozen whole blood, isolated PBMCs, or DNA extracted from either sample type. The study at large found these results: How much clinical and demographic metadata was included differed by source and by participant, and the metadata was provided uncurated.

This TCR came from a man in his sixties with active or convalescent COVID-19. This chain is built from TRBV5-1 and TRBJ2-4, with TRBD2 tentatively as D gene (5 bases match). Sequencing was carried out using peripheral blood. The nucleotides are TGCGCCAGCAGCTTGTCTCGAGGGAACATTCAGTACTTC. The translation is CASSLSRGNIQYF. When the CDR3 is completed using the reference TRBV5-1 and TRBJ2-4 genes on either side, the full variable domain is KAGVTQTPRYLIKTRGQQVTLSCSPISGHRSVSWYQQTPGQGLQFLFEYFSETQRNKGNFPGRFSGRQFSNSRSEMNVSTLELGDSALYLCASSLSRGNIQYFGAGTRLSVL.